The 11 T cell receptor beta chains reported below all come from one sample, sequenced in a study of shared clonotypes between healthy human individuals (dated by TCRdb to about 2020). Library preparation employed the immunoSEQ multiplex PCR assay. TCRdb carries this immuneACCESS record with in-frame sequences only. Its versions omit some clonotypes, under half of them owing to an unresolved V gene in the studies checked, with the rest unexplained. The sample profile shows some 2,500,000 clones; about nine tenths of them were found once. Approximately 0.41% of the sample goes to the ten largest clones. Sequencing input: naive CD4+ T cells from PBMCs. This specimen's cell subset or site label, per the study, means: CD45RA+ positively selected. The receptors originated from a man between 18 and 35 years old in good health. Some clones in this sample may be carry-over from other donors' samples.

V is TRBV4-2 and J is TRBJ2-1, with TRBD2 matching 9 bases. After removal of 4 bases from V and 8 bases from J, the junction contained 9 bases not matched to a gene. Germline V gene data show CDR1 as LGHNA and CDR2 as YNFKEQ. The CDR3 length is 15 residues. CDR3 loop: CASSLEREVFHEQFF. In nucleotides, the CDR3 is TGTGCCAGCAGCCTTGAGCGGGAGGTTTTCCATGAGCAGTTCTTC.

J is TRBJ1-1 and V is TRBV14; D might be TRBD1 (6 bases). The CDR3 runs to 13 residues. V lost 4 bases to trimming and J lost 3 bases, with 9 bases between them. Germline CDR1 and CDR2: SGHDN and FVKESK. DNA of the CDR3: TGTGCCAGCAGCCCGCGACAGGACACTGAAGCTTTCTTT. Residues: CASSPRQDTEAFF.

V and J are TRBV9 and TRBJ2-7; D not resolved. Germline loops: CDR1 SGDLS, CDR2 YYNGEE. Trimming took off 0 bases at V and 2 bases at J, with 9 bases between the two ends. This CDR3 contains 14 residues. The CDR3 reads CASSVATEPYEQYF. The CDR3 DNA is TGTGCCAGCAGCGTAGCGACGGAACCCTACGAGCAGTACTTC.

This chain connects TRBV29-1 to TRBJ2-5; 7 positions match TRBD1. The CDR3 is made up of 13 amino acids. V was clipped by 7 bases and J by 5 bases; unmatched bases: 10. Germline values: CDR1 SQVTM, CDR2 ANQGSEA. In DNA form, the CDR3 reads TGCAGCGCCCGCGACAGGGTCGGGGAGACCCAGTACTTC. Translated, it gives CSARDRVGETQYF. The whole variable domain, remainder taken from reference TRBV29-1 and TRBJ2-5, is SAVISQKPSRDICQRGTSLTIQCQVDSQVTMMFWYRQQPGQSLTLIATANQGSEATYESGFVIDKFPISRPNLTFSTLTVSNMSPEDSSIYLCSARDRVGETQYFGPGTRLLVL.

This rearrangement joins TRBV28 to TRBJ2-2, with D perhaps being TRBD1 or TRBD2 (5 bases each). This CDR3 is built from 15 residues. The V end lost 4 bases, the J end lost 5 bases, and 14 bases lay between the germline ends. Looked up from germline, CDR1 is MDHEN and CDR2 is SYDVKM. CDR3 sequence: CASSSLGTATGELFF. The CDR3 region has the DNA TGTGCCAGCAGTTCCCTCGGGACGGCTACCGGGGAGCTGTTTTTT.

This chain connects TRBV11-2 to TRBJ1-1, with D hard to call. CDR1 is SGHAT, CDR2 FQNNGV, per germline. Trimming pared 1 base from V and 3 bases from J, leaving 9 bases between. The CDR3 extends over 14 amino acids. The CDR3 DNA sequence: TGTGCCAGCAGCTTAGTAGCCGGAGACACTGAAGCTTTCTTT. This encodes CASSLVAGDTEAFF.

A note on this clone: Within the sample, other DNA sequences also encode this same CDR3. The genes are TRBV2 and TRBJ1-5; tentatively, D is TRBD1 (5 bases). This CDR3 has 14 residues. The germline V and J ends were trimmed by 3 bases and 0 bases, with 6 bases remaining between them. CDR1 SNHLY and CDR2 FYNNEI come from the germline V gene. Written as DNA, the CDR3 is TGTGCCAGCAGTGACAGGGTTAGCAATCAGCCCCAGCATTTT. Translating it yields CASSDRVSNQPQHF.

The rearrangement joins TRBV28 to TRBJ1-2; tentative D call: TRBD1 (5 bases). V was clipped by 8 bases and J by 8 bases, with 24 bases between them. Germline CDR1 MDHEN, CDR2 SYDVKM. The CDR3 extends over 15 amino acids. The CDR3 spells CASSPGDDYSWGYTF. CDR3 nucleotide sequence: TGTGCCAGCTCCCCGGGGGACGACTATTCTTGGGGCTACACCTTC.

The chain employs TRBV7-2 and TRBJ2-1; D not resolved. Trimming stripped 5 bases from V and 8 bases from J, with 10 bases between. From germline, CDR1 is SGHTA and CDR2 FQGNSA. The CDR3 spans 12 residues. The CDR3 spells CASSPQTHEQFF. DNA of the CDR3: TGTGCCAGCAGCCCCCAGACTCATGAGCAGTTCTTC.

This clone was seen once. The J gene is TRBJ2-2, the V gene TRBV28, with TRBD2 matching over 12 bases. In germline, CDR1 is MDHEN, CDR2 SYDVKM. CDR3 length equals 14 residues. V shed 10 bases, J shed 6 bases, and the junction held 6 bases outside the gene matches. CDR3 loop: CATITSGGPGELFF. CDR3 coding DNA: TGTGCCACCATAACTAGCGGGGGGCCCGGGGAGCTGTTTTTT.

The chain employs TRBV15 and TRBJ2-5, with D hard to call. Trimming cost V 0 bases and J 5 bases, with 7 bases left between them. Germline CDR1 reads LNHNV; CDR2 reads YYDKDF (reference sequence). The CDR3 runs to 13 residues. CDR3 in DNA: TGTGCCACCAGCAGAGACTCGTTTGAGACCCAGTACTTC. Its translation is CATSRDSFETQYF.